The present TCR beta chain was sequenced within a study of blood T cell repertoires in COVID-19. Sequencing was performed with immunoSEQ multiplex PCR; in TCRdb, only in-frame clones are kept and a portion is missing. The repertoire includes 300,000 to 350,000 clones, 90% of them detected once, and 2.9% sits in the top ten. The CDR3 consists of 11 residues. V lost 8 bases, J lost 8 bases, and 4 bases stayed unmatched. Sequences were obtained from peripheral blood. V is TRBV12-3 or TRBV12-4 and J is TRBJ2-3; 7 bases align to TRBD2. This sequence was found in a woman aged 25 to 39 with COVID-19, enrolled during active disease. CDR3: CASGGGLTQYF. The CDR3 DNA is TGTGCCAGCGGGGGAGGGCTTACGCAGTATTTT.